A single sample is the source of the 30 T cell receptor beta chains below, sequenced in a study of post-analysis software for immune sequencing data (dated by TCRdb to the mid-2010s). Libraries were made using PCR. TCRdb shows the sequencer as Illumina HiSeq 2500. Unique molecular identifiers were incorporated into TCR beta cDNA libraries to reduce PCR and sequencing biases. TCRdb trimmed public reads at Q25 via fastp, called clones via MiXCR and kept in-frame beta chains. Rows merge per CDR3 protein into single entries with the most common DNA and genes. This sample holds fewer than 700,000 distinct CDR3 sequences; roughly 40% were observed only once. More than 1.5% of the sample is held by the ten biggest clonotypes. Overall study outcomes, separate from this receptor: Patients showed significantly higher frequencies than controls for roughly five TRBV segments, among them TRBV5-6, TRBV5-1 and TRBV20-1.

Their cognate antigens are unknown. Sample: blood. The receptors stem from a girl aged 5-17 years with multiple sclerosis.

The gene calls are TRBV4-2 and TRBJ1-2, with 7 bases that match TRBD1. Germline loops: CDR1 LGHNA, CDR2 YNFKEQ. CDR3 length: 14 residues. After removal of 1 base from V and 8 bases from J, the junction contained 7 bases not matched to a gene. CDR3 in DNA: TGTGCCAGCAGCCAAGTCTTAGGGACAGTCGGCTACACCTTC. Protein product: CASSQVLGTVGYTF.

This chain links TRBV7-2 with TRBJ1-2, with D perhaps TRBD1 (6 bases). The CDR3 is made up of 14 amino acids. V was cut by 5 bases and J by 6 bases, with 16 bases left in between. CDR1 is SGHTA and CDR2 is FQGNSA in the germline V gene. The CDR3: CASSPRGGRDGYTF. CDR3 bases: TGTGCCAGCAGCCCTCGAGGGGGGCGGGATGGCTACACCTTC.

V gene TRBV7-2 combines with J gene TRBJ2-3; D unclear. Germline-derived CDR1 and CDR2 are SGHTA and FQGNSA. V lost 3 bases and J lost 0, with 7 bases in between. The CDR3 consists of 14 residues. CDR3 loop: CASSFADSTDTQYF. CDR3 bases: TGTGCCAGCAGCTTCGCCGATAGCACAGATACGCAGTATTTT.

The J gene is TRBJ1-2, the V gene TRBV6-5, with 11 positions matching TRBD1. V was clipped by 0 bases and J by 1 base; unmatched bases: 4. The CDR3 runs to 17 residues. Germline assignment: CDR1 MNHEY and CDR2 SVGAGI. This chain's CDR3 is CASSYSGTGGFNYGYTF. CDR3 nucleotide sequence: TGTGCCAGCAGTTACTCGGGGACAGGGGGGTTTAACTATGGCTACACCTTC.

This clonotype was detected only a few times. The chain uses TRBV5-1 and TRBJ2-3; 9 bases match TRBD1. There are 16 residues in the CDR3. V was clipped by 0 bases and J by 2 bases; unmatched bases: 4. Germline V gene sequence: CDR1 SGHRS, CDR2 YFSETQ. CDR3 sequence reads: CASSLGGQGYTDTQYF. CDR3 in DNA: TGCGCCAGCAGCTTGGGGGGACAGGGCTACACAGATACGCAGTATTTT. Drawing the rest from reference TRBV5-1 and TRBJ2-3, the complete variable domain is KAGVTQTPRYLIKTRGQQVTLSCSPISGHRSVSWYQQTPGQGLQFLFEYFSETQRNKGNFPGRFSGRQFSNSRSEMNVSTLELGDSALYLCASSLGGQGYTDTQYFGPGTRLTVL.

This chain uses TRBV6-6 with TRBJ1-1, with D possibly TRBD1 on 5 matching bases. V lost 6 bases and J lost 7, with 21 bases in between. CDR3 length: 15 amino acids. Germline CDR1 and CDR2: MNHNY and SVGAGI (reference sequence). In DNA, the CDR3 is TGTGCCAGCAGCCTCGGGGGTGGGTGGGTCAGTGAAGCTTTCTTT. Amino acid sequence: CASSLGGGWVSEAFF.

CDR3 region: CASSGQGRQPQHF. The CDR3 DNA follows: TGTGCCAGCAGCGGACAGGGCCGCCAGCCCCAGCATTTT. This chain connects TRBV12-3 or TRBV12-4 to TRBJ1-5; TRBD1 matches 8 bases. The CDR3 covers 13 residues. Germline trimming cut 6 bases from V and 7 bases from J; bases unmatched to any gene: 5.

This clonotype has only one observation. The V call is TRBV12-3 or TRBV12-4, the J call TRBJ1-1, with D possibly TRBD1 on 5 matching bases. The CDR3 contains 13 residues. Between the trimmed V and J ends, which lost 5 bases and 6 bases, there was a span of 13 bases. CDR3 region: CASSQPDSSEAFF. DNA for the CDR3: TGTGCCAGCAGTCAACCAGACAGTTCTGAAGCTTTCTTT.

The chain employs TRBV10-3 and TRBJ2-6, with 9 bases fitting TRBD1. This CDR3 spans 20 amino acids. Per the germline V gene, CDR1 is ENHRY and CDR2 is SYGVKD. The V gene end was trimmed by 4 bases and the J gene end by 2 bases; junction bases not matched to a gene: 15. The CDR3 DNA reads as TGTGCCATCAGTGGCTCTTCTACAGGACAGGGGATCGCTGGGGCCAACGTCCTGACTTTC. Residues: CAISGSSTGQGIAGANVLTF.

V usage is TRBV29-1 and J usage is TRBJ1-1, with D possibly being TRBD1 (5 bases). V dropped 6 bases and J dropped 0 bases, with 11 bases sitting between them. Germline V gene sequence: CDR1 SQVTM, CDR2 ANQGSEA. The CDR3 runs 13 residues. The CDR3 DNA follows: TGCAGCGTCCCACAGGATCTGAACACTGAAGCTTTCTTT. Protein product: CSVPQDLNTEAFF.

This sequence joins TRBV10-2 and TRBJ1-2; no definite D call. CDR3 length: 14 amino acids. Germline CDR1 WSHSY, CDR2 SAAADI. Trimming took off 3 bases at V and 10 bases at J, with 18 bases between the two ends. CDR3 bases: TGCGCCAGCAGTGAATCTGGACGGATCTTCGCCTACACCTTC. It translates to CASSESGRIFAYTF.

The CDR3 DNA reads TGTGCCAGCAGGTCCGGGACAGGGAGAATTAGCACTGAAGCTTTCTTT. As protein: CASRSGTGRISTEAFF. This sequence joins TRBV6-5 and TRBJ1-1; 9 nucleotides match TRBD1. The germline gives CDR1 MNHEY, CDR2 SVGAGI. With 6 bases clipped from V and 4 bases from J, the junction kept 12 bases outside the gene matches. The CDR3 extends over 16 amino acids.

This clonotype turned up a few times. The V gene is TRBV20-1, the J gene TRBJ1-2; perhaps TRBD1 as D (5 bases). Germline CDR1 reads DFQATT; CDR2 reads SNEGSKA (reference sequence). The CDR3 is made up of 16 amino acids. Deletions cut 3 bases from V and 3 bases from J, with 20 bases between. The CDR3 coding sequence is TGCAGTGCTAGTCGCCCGTGGGGGGGGTCGGACTATGGCTACACCTTC. Translating gives CSASRPWGGSDYGYTF.

The chain employs TRBV20-1 and TRBJ2-1; D remains ambiguous. Germline loops: CDR1 DFQATT, CDR2 SNEGSKA (reference sequence). The V end was cut by 0 bases, the J end by 12 bases, with 3 bases between. CDR3 length: 9 residues. The chain's CDR3 is CSAREVQFF. CDR3 DNA: TGCAGTGCTAGAGAAGTGCAGTTCTTC.

This clonotype is a singleton in its sample. The rearrangement links TRBV12-3 or TRBV12-4 to TRBJ2-1; TRBD2 matches at 11 bases. V lost 3 bases, J lost 1 base, and 8 bases stayed unmatched. The CDR3 has 18 amino acids. CDR3 bases: TGTGCCAGCAGTTTTCGGCTAGCGGGAGGACGATCCTACAATGAGCAGTTCTTC. As protein: CASSFRLAGGRSYNEQFF.

Points on this clonotype: Compared with germline, one end of the junction differs, possibly owing to a read error. V and J are TRBV7-7 and TRBJ2-2; 7 bases are a match to TRBD1. The CDR3 runs 16 residues. In germline, CDR1 is SSHAT, CDR2 FNYEAQ (reference sequence). CDR3 DNA: TGTGCTAGCAGCCCATCGACAGGGTCGAACACCGGGGAGCTGTTTTTT. Residues: CASSPSTGSNTGELFF.

This clonotype has only a few counts. The chain is built from TRBV5-1 and TRBJ1-3; the match to TRBD1 covers 10 bases. The CDR3 has 15 residues. After removal of 0 bases from V and 8 bases from J, the junction contained 5 bases not matched to a gene. Per germline, CDR1 SGHRS and CDR2 YFSETQ. In DNA, the CDR3 is TGCGCCAGCAGCTTGGACGGGACAGGGGTGGACACCATATATTTT. It is translated as CASSLDGTGVDTIYF.

The rearrangement joins TRBV6-5 to TRBJ2-3, with D possibly matching TRBD2 (7 bases). Trimming shortened V by 0 bases and J by 4 bases, and 14 bases separated the two germline ends. CDR3 size: 16 residues. In germline, CDR1 is MNHEY, CDR2 SVGAGI. The CDR3 DNA is TGTGCCAGCAGTTACTCATCCGGGGGGCACGCAGATACGCAGTATTTT. This codes for CASSYSSGGHADTQYF.

The chain joins TRBV9 to TRBJ1-1; 8 nucleotides align to TRBD1. Germline values: CDR1 SGDLS, CDR2 YYNGEE. This CDR3 spans 15 amino acids. V lost 4 bases to trimming and J lost 3 bases; unmatched junction nucleotides: 8. The CDR3 region has the DNA TGTGCCAGCAGCACAGGGGGGTACGAGGACACTGAAGCTTTCTTT. It encodes CASSTGGYEDTEAFF.

The chain uses TRBV5-1 and TRBJ2-5; no firm D call. The CDR3 is made up of 13 amino acids. Germline lookup yields CDR1 SGHRS and CDR2 YFSETQ. V was cut by 4 bases and J by 1 base, with 8 bases left in between. CDR3 amino acids: CASSTSPQETQYF. The CDR3 DNA reads as TGCGCCAGCAGCACGAGTCCCCAAGAGACCCAGTACTTC.

The rearrangement joins TRBV5-6 to TRBJ2-7; 11 bases match TRBD1. CDR3 length equals 13 residues. J gave up 7 bases and V 6 bases, and 6 bases lay outside the gene matches. The germline gives CDR1 SGHDT, CDR2 YYEEEE. CDR3 DNA: TGTGCCAGCACCGGACAGGGGGCGAAGGAGCAGTACTTC. Its translation is CASTGQGAKEQYF.

V and J are TRBV11-2 and TRBJ2-5, with a weak D call TRBD1 (5 bases). This CDR3 region has 13 residues. Germline CDR1 and CDR2: SGHAT and FQNNGV. The V and J ends lost 6 bases and 5 bases respectively, with 13 bases between them. The CDR3 DNA reads as TGTGCCAGCAGAAAACAGGTTGAGGAGACCCAGTACTTC. It encodes CASRKQVEETQYF.

This clonotype was counted a few times. The chain joins TRBV12-3 or TRBV12-4 to TRBJ2-5; weak D call: TRBD2 (6 bases). This CDR3 contains 15 residues. V gave up 0 bases and J gave up 5 bases, with 13 bases separating them. The CDR3 DNA follows: TGTGCCAGCAGTTTAGCCTCGGGCCGGGGGGAGACCCAGTACTTC. This codes for CASSLASGRGETQYF.

In DNA form, the CDR3 reads TGTGCCAGCAGTATCGATCCTGGGGAGACCCAGTACTTC. It specifies CASSIDPGETQYF. The chain links TRBV6-6 to TRBJ2-7; D gene unclear. Matching the DNA end better, TRBJ2-5 makes the J call doubtful. CDR1 and CDR2 (germline): MNHNY, SVGAGI (reference sequence). CDR3 size: 13 residues.

The chain employs TRBV30 and TRBJ2-4, with unresolved D. The CDR3 consists of 12 residues. Between the trimmed V and J ends, which lost 5 bases and 2 bases, there was a span of 7 bases. Germline-derived CDR1 and CDR2 are GTSNPN and SVGIG (reference sequence). The CDR3 DNA follows: TGTGCCTGGGGGAACCCCAAAAACATTCAGTACTTC. Encoded protein: CAWGNPKNIQYF.

The J gene is TRBJ2-3, the V gene TRBV10-3, with D unresolved. V gave up 7 bases and J gave up 5 bases, with 22 bases separating them. CDR1 and CDR2 from the germline V gene are ENHRY and SYGVKD. The CDR3 has 16 amino acids. For the CDR3, the DNA is TGTGCCATCACGGGCCGTTTAGATTCGAGAGGAGATACGCAGTATTTT. Its protein is CAITGRLDSRGDTQYF.

The chain joins TRBV12-3 or TRBV12-4 to TRBJ2-6, with TRBD2 matching over 13 bases. This CDR3 spans 17 amino acids. Trimming at V came to 6 bases and at J to 4 bases, leaving 6 bases not matched to a gene. CDR3 sequence reads: CASSPGTSGIGANVLTF. The CDR3 DNA reads as TGTGCCAGCAGCCCGGGGACTAGCGGGATCGGGGCCAACGTCCTGACTTTC.

The chain recombines TRBV10-3 with TRBJ1-2; 7 nucleotides line up with TRBD1. The V and J ends lost 2 bases and 8 bases, in that order; junction bases with no gene match: 11. CDR3 length: 15 amino acids. Per the germline V gene, CDR1 is ENHRY and CDR2 is SYGVKD. The CDR3: CAISEVRTGAIGYTF. The CDR3 DNA sequence: TGTGCCATCAGTGAGGTCCGGACAGGCGCTATCGGCTACACCTTC.

The rearrangement uses TRBV6-6 and TRBJ1-5; D might be TRBD1 (5 bases). Looked up from germline, CDR1 is MNHNY and CDR2 is SVGAGI (reference sequence). V lost 7 bases and J lost 4, with 17 bases in between. The CDR3 sequence is 15 residues long. The chain's CDR3 is CASNYGNKGNQPQHF. The CDR3 nucleotides are TGTGCCAGCAACTACGGGAATAAGGGGAATCAGCCCCAGCATTTT.

The J gene is TRBJ1-1, the V gene TRBV27, with 8 bases lining up with TRBD1. Looked up from germline, CDR1 is MNHEY and CDR2 is SMNVEV (reference sequence). The length of the CDR3 is 14 residues. With V trimmed by 4 bases and J by 1 base, 2 bases remained unmatched. The CDR3 DNA reads as TGTGCCAGCAGTTCAGGGGGCTGGAACACTGAAGCTTTCTTT. The encoded protein is CASSSGGWNTEAFF.